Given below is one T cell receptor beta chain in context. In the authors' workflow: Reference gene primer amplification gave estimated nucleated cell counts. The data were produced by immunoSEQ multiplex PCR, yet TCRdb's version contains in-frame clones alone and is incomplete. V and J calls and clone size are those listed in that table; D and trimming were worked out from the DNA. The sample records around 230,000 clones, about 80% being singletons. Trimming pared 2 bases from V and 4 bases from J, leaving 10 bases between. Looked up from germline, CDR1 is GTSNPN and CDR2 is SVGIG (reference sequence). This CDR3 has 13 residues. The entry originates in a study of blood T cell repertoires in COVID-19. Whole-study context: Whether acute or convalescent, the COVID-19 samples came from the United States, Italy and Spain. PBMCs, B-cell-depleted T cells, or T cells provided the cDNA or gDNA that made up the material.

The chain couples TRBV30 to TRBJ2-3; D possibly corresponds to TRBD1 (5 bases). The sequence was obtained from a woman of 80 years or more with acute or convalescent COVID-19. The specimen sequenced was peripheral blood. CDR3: CAWSRGFSDTQYF. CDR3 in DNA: TGTGCCTGGAGTAGGGGCTTTTCAGATACGCAGTATTTT.